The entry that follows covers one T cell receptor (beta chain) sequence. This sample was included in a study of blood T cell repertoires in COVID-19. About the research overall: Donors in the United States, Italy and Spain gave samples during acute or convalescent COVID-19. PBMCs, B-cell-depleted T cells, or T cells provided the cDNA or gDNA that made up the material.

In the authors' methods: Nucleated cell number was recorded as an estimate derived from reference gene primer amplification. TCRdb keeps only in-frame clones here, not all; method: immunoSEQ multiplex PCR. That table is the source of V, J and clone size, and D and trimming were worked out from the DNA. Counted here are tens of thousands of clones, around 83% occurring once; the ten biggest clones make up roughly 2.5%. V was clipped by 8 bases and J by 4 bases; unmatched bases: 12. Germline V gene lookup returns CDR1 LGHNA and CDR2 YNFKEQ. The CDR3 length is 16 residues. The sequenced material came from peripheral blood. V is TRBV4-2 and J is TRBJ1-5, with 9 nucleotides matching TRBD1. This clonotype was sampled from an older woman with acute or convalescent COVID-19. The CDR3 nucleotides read TGTGCCAGCGGCTGGACCGGGACAGGGAGGAATCAGCCCCAGCATTTT. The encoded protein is CASGWTGTGRNQPQHF.